The 31 T cell receptor beta chains below all came from one sample that was sequenced in a study of cytomegalovirus exposure and HLA in healthy donors. In the PCR, 60 Vbeta and 13 Jbeta primers were used. Using immunoSEQ multiplex PCR, the repertoire was profiled, and TCRdb retains in-frame clones only, with some absent. The table includes around 300,000 clones, 72% detected once. Sequences were obtained from PBMCs. Receptors were obtained from a female donor in good health and CMV-seronegative.

This clone was detected a few times. In DNA form, the CDR3 reads TGTGCCAGCAGCCCCGGACAGGGTGAAAGCAATCAGCCCCAGCATTTT. Amino acids: CASSPGQGESNQPQHF. The chain has TRBV11-2 and TRBJ1-5; TRBD1 matches at 8 bases. The V gene end was trimmed by 5 bases and the J gene end by 1 base; junction bases not matched to a gene: 7. Germline V CDR1 and CDR2: SGHAT, FQNNGV. There are 16 residues in the CDR3.

This clone has only a few counts. V is TRBV7-2 and J is TRBJ2-7; the D is unclear. From germline, CDR1 is SGHTA and CDR2 FQGNSA. The CDR3 consists of 14 residues. V shed 8 bases and J shed 4 bases, with 18 bases lying between them. The CDR3: CASRSDGARYEQYF. For the CDR3, the DNA is TGTGCCAGCCGGAGCGATGGAGCTAGGTACGAGCAGTACTTC.

V gene TRBV29-1 combines with J gene TRBJ2-6; TRBD2 agrees at 7 bases. Germline V gives CDR1 SQVTM, CDR2 ANQGSEA. Trimming at V came to 3 bases and at J to 4 bases, leaving 3 bases not matched to a gene. This CDR3 has 14 residues. The CDR3 DNA follows: TGCAGCGTTGAGGGAGGGGCCGGGGCCAACGTCCTGACTTTC. Its protein product is CSVEGGAGANVLTF. Filled out from reference TRBV29-1 and TRBJ2-6, the complete variable domain reads SAVISQKPSRDICQRGTSLTIQCQVDSQVTMMFWYRQQPGQSLTLIATANQGSEATYESGFVIDKFPISRPNLTFSTLTVSNMSPEDSSIYLCSVEGGAGANVLTFGAGSRLTVL.

The chain uses TRBV27 and TRBJ2-7; D not resolved. The CDR3 runs to 14 residues. Germline loops: CDR1 MNHEY, CDR2 SMNVEV (reference sequence). The V and J ends lost 2 bases and 0 bases respectively, with 8 bases between them. Here the CDR3 reads CASSLTGYSYEQYF. CDR3 bases: TGTGCCAGCAGTTTAACCGGGTACTCCTACGAGCAGTACTTC.

The chain joins TRBV11-2 to TRBJ2-5, with a weak D call TRBD1 (6 bases). V lost 5 bases to trimming and J lost 5 bases, with 9 bases between them. The CDR3 loop spans 12 amino acids. CDR1 is SGHAT, CDR2 FQNNGV, per germline. The CDR3 bases are TGTGCCAGCAGCCCCACAGGGGAGACCCAGTACTTC. It yields the protein CASSPTGETQYF.

This clone was observed a few times. This chain uses TRBV6-1 with TRBJ1-5; 12 bases agree with TRBD1. The CDR3 loop spans 14 amino acids. CDR1 MNHNS and CDR2 SASEGT come from the germline V gene. V was clipped by 7 bases and J by 5 bases; unmatched bases: 3. The CDR3 protein is CASKGQGAHQPQHF. CDR3 bases: TGTGCCAGCAAGGGACAGGGGGCGCATCAGCCCCAGCATTTT.

V gene TRBV6-5 combines with J gene TRBJ1-5; D is ambiguous. The ends were cut back, 2 bases at V and 4 bases at J, with 6 bases in the middle. CDR3 size: 13 residues. Germline V gene lookup returns CDR1 MNHEY and CDR2 SVGAGI. For the CDR3, the DNA is TGTGCCAGCAGTTACACCGGGAATCAGCCCCAGCATTTT. Translating gives CASSYTGNQPQHF.

V gene TRBV28 combines with J gene TRBJ1-5, with 7 nucleotides matching TRBD1. V lost 6 bases, J lost 12 bases, and 2 bases stayed unmatched. This CDR3 has 10 amino acids. The V gene's germline CDR1 is MDHEN and CDR2 SYDVKM. The CDR3 here is CASSDRVQHF. The CDR3 DNA is TGTGCCAGCAGCGACAGGGTCCAGCATTTT.

This clone was picked up a small number of times. The CDR3 sequence: CASSLTVGYGYTF. Here the CDR3 DNA reads TGTGCCAGCAGTTTGACAGTTGGCTATGGCTACACCTTC. The chain recombines TRBV28 with TRBJ1-2; D is possibly TRBD1 (5 bases). This CDR3 is built from 13 residues. Trimming took 3 bases from V and 4 from J, leaving 9 bases between them. Germline V gene data show CDR1 as MDHEN and CDR2 as SYDVKM.

The gene calls are TRBV9 and TRBJ2-7; maybe TRBD1 (7 bases). The germline V gene encodes CDR1 SGDLS and CDR2 YYNGEE. The CDR3 runs 14 residues. V was cut by 0 bases and J by 3 bases, with 10 bases left in between. CDR3 bases: TGTGCCAGCAGCGTAGGTCAGGGGGGCTACGAGCAGTACTTC. Translated, it gives CASSVGQGGYEQYF.

CDR3 region: CASSQEERLAGGYEQYF. The DNA for the CDR3 is TGTGCCAGCAGCCAAGAGGAAAGACTAGCGGGAGGTTACGAGCAGTACTTC. The chain links TRBV4-2 to TRBJ2-7, with 13 bases that match TRBD2. Trimming took 0 bases from V and 4 from J; bases not matched to a gene: 6. Looked up from germline, CDR1 is LGHNA and CDR2 is YNFKEQ. The CDR3 sequence is 17 residues long.

The chain couples TRBV7-8 to TRBJ1-2; D gene ambiguous. Looked up from germline, CDR1 is SGHVS and CDR2 is FQNEAQ. The CDR3 is 15 amino acids. V lost 5 bases to trimming and J lost 3 bases, with 16 bases between them. Here the CDR3 reads CASSPPPPTHYGYTF. The CDR3 DNA follows: TGTGCCAGCAGCCCGCCCCCGCCGACACACTATGGCTACACCTTC.

This chain links TRBV7-3 with TRBJ2-5; 9 bases align to TRBD1. The CDR3 sequence is 13 residues long. The germline V gene encodes CDR1 SGHTA and CDR2 FQGTGA. V trimming: 5 bases; J trimming: 5 bases; junction bases outside the gene matches: 3. The CDR3 spells CASSGGQGETQYF. DNA of the CDR3: TGTGCCAGCAGCGGCGGACAGGGGGAGACCCAGTACTTC.

The chain is built from TRBV28 and TRBJ2-5, with 12 bases fitting TRBD2. Germline CDR1 is MDHEN and CDR2 is SYDVKM. J gave up 5 bases and V 6 bases, and 7 bases lay outside the gene matches. The CDR3 covers 15 residues. CDR3 sequence: CASSLGTSGRETQYF. For the CDR3, the DNA is TGTGCCAGCAGCCTAGGGACTAGCGGGCGGGAGACCCAGTACTTC.

This clone was seen a few times. V usage is TRBV4-2 and J usage is TRBJ2-3; 10 bases agree with TRBD2. Germline-derived CDR1 and CDR2 are LGHNA and YNFKEQ. V shed 0 bases, J shed 0 bases, and the junction held 9 bases outside the gene matches. This CDR3 region has 19 residues. The CDR3 DNA reads as TGTGCCAGCAGCCAAGATATCTGGAGCGGGAGGGATAGCACAGATACGCAGTATTTT. This sequence encodes CASSQDIWSGRDSTDTQYF.

This sequence joins TRBV6-1 and TRBJ1-2; the match to TRBD1 covers 10 bases. V lost 4 bases and J lost 4; bases outside the gene matches: 6. This CDR3 is built from 15 residues. Germline values: CDR1 MNHNS, CDR2 SASEGT. The CDR3 protein is CASSVRDRGIYGYTF. In DNA form, the CDR3 reads TGTGCCAGCAGTGTCCGGGACAGGGGTATCTATGGCTACACCTTC.

This sequence joins TRBV27 and TRBJ1-4; 9 bases fit TRBD1. With V trimmed by 2 bases and J by 3 bases, 10 bases remained unmatched. The germline V gene has CDR1 MNHEY and CDR2 SMNVEV (reference sequence). This CDR3 is built from 18 residues. The CDR3, as DNA: TGTGCCAGCAGTTTAGACCCTAGACAGGGGGATTCTAATGAAAAACTGTTTTTT. It translates to CASSLDPRQGDSNEKLFF.

V is TRBV19 and J is TRBJ2-5, with TRBD1 matching over 10 bases. The CDR3 runs to 14 residues. V was pared by 4 bases and J by 7 bases, with 6 bases of the junction left unmatched. Germline V CDR1 and CDR2: LNHDA, SQIVND (reference sequence). CDR3 sequence reads: CASSRKGQGGTQYF. As DNA, the CDR3 is TGTGCCAGTAGTAGAAAAGGACAGGGGGGGACCCAGTACTTC.

The CDR3 region is CASSQADSNQPQHF. DNA of the CDR3: TGTGCCAGCTCACAGGCGGATAGCAATCAGCCCCAGCATTTT. This rearrangement joins TRBV18 to TRBJ1-5, with D uncertain. The CDR3 length is 14 residues. Looked up from germline, CDR1 is KGHSH and CDR2 is LQKENI. Trimming shortened V by 4 bases and J by 0 bases, and 7 bases separated the two germline ends. Using reference TRBV18 and TRBJ1-5 for the parts outside the CDR3, the full variable domain is NAGVMQNPRHLVRRRGQEARLRCSPMKGHSHVYWYRQLPEEGLKFMVYLQKENIIDESGMPKERFSAEFPKEGPSILRIQQVVRGDSAAYFCASSQADSNQPQHFGDGTRLSIL.

This clone was seen once. The J gene is TRBJ2-5, the V gene TRBV9; D possibly corresponds to TRBD2 (6 bases). This CDR3 region has 14 residues. Germline CDR1 and CDR2: SGDLS and YYNGEE. Trimming removed 3 bases at V and 5 bases at J, with 14 bases between. This CDR3 reads CASSEVGGRETQYF. CDR3 bases: TGTGCCAGCAGCGAGGTGGGGGGACGTGAGACCCAGTACTTC.

This clone has only a few counts. This chain connects TRBV7-2 to TRBJ2-7; D may be TRBD2 (6 bases). Deletions cut 1 base from V and 2 bases from J, with 15 bases between. This CDR3 has 16 amino acids. The germline V gene has CDR1 SGHTA and CDR2 FQGNSA. CDR3: CASSLGTGRGAYEQYF. The CDR3 DNA sequence: TGTGCCAGCAGCTTAGGTACCGGGAGAGGAGCCTACGAGCAGTACTTC.

Points on this clone: The junction departs from germline at one end; a sequencing error may be responsible. This chain links TRBV7-9 with TRBJ1-4; D ambiguous. Per germline, CDR1 SEHNR and CDR2 FQNEAQ (reference sequence). The CDR3 has 14 residues. CDR3 coding DNA: TGTTCCAGCAGCTCGGATAGCTGGAGCGAAAAACTGTTTTTT. This sequence encodes CSSSSDSWSEKLFF.

This clone occurred once. The chain employs TRBV1 and TRBJ2-1; the D segment call TRBD2 is taken from the table without a DNA check. TRBV1 is deemed a pseudogene. The CDR3 runs to 14 residues. The CDR3 here is CTSSQDRTGNEQFF. CDR3 in DNA: TGCACCAGCAGCCAAGATCGCACTGGCAATGAGCAGTTCTTC.

This clone was seen just once. The J gene is TRBJ2-1, the V gene TRBV7-2, with 14 bases that match TRBD2. The CDR3 covers 16 residues. Germline V gene lookup returns CDR1 SGHTA and CDR2 FQGNSA. With 1 base clipped from V and 7 bases from J, the junction kept 3 bases outside the gene matches. The CDR3 nucleotides read TGTGCCAGCAGCTTAGTTAGGACTAGCGGGAGGAATGAGCAGTTCTTC. Its translation: CASSLVRTSGRNEQFF. Looking up the rest from reference TRBV7-2 and TRBJ2-1 gives the full variable domain: GAGVSQSPSNKVTEKGKDVELRCDPISGHTALYWYRQSLGQGLEFLIYFQGNSAPDKSGLPSDRFSAERTGGSVSTLTIQRTQQEDSAVYLCASSLVRTSGRNEQFFGPGTRLTVL.

The V gene is TRBV9, the J gene TRBJ2-1; unclear D gene. The CDR3 spans 12 residues. The V and J ends lost 0 bases and 10 bases respectively, with 8 bases between them. Germline V gene sequence: CDR1 SGDLS, CDR2 YYNGEE. In DNA, the CDR3 is TGTGCCAGCAGCGTAGAGTCACAGGAGCAGTTCTTC. Protein product: CASSVESQEQFF.

This chain links TRBV5-1 with TRBJ2-7, with 10 bases fitting TRBD1. Germline V gene lookup returns CDR1 SGHRS and CDR2 YFSETQ. The CDR3 runs to 14 residues. The junction had 5 bases not matched to a gene; V was cut back by 3 bases and J by 5 bases. For the CDR3, the DNA is TGCGCCAGCAGCTCCAGACAGGGGGCGGACGAGCAGTACTTC. Its translation: CASSSRQGADEQYF.

The genes are TRBV6-1 and TRBJ2-7, with TRBD1 as a possible D gene (6 bases). The V end was cut by 8 bases, the J end by 6 bases, with 11 bases between. In germline, CDR1 is MNHNS, CDR2 SASEGT. The CDR3 extends over 11 amino acids. CDR3 bases: TGTGCCAGCCGAGGGGGATCCGAGCAGTACTTC. Residues: CASRGGSEQYF.

This chain joins TRBV7-2 and TRBJ2-5, with D possibly TRBD2 on 5 matching bases. This CDR3 region has 14 residues. CDR1 is SGHTA and CDR2 is FQGNSA in the germline V gene. Trimming cost V 2 bases and J 4 bases, with 11 bases left between them. This CDR3 is CASSLIPGTETQYF. DNA of the CDR3: TGTGCCAGCAGCTTAATCCCGGGAACAGAGACCCAGTACTTC. Full variable domain (rest looked up from reference TRBV7-2 and TRBJ2-5): GAGVSQSPSNKVTEKGKDVELRCDPISGHTALYWYRQSLGQGLEFLIYFQGNSAPDKSGLPSDRFSAERTGGSVSTLTIQRTQQEDSAVYLCASSLIPGTETQYFGPGTRLLVL.

The chain recombines TRBV11-3 with TRBJ2-1, with a weak D call TRBD2 (5 bases). The CDR3 is 16 amino acids. Germline CDR1 and CDR2: SGHNT and YENEEA. The V end was cut by 5 bases, the J end by 0 bases, with 14 bases between. DNA of the CDR3: TGTGCCAGCAGCCCAGGAGGTGGGAGCTCCTACAATGAGCAGTTCTTC. It is translated as CASSPGGGSSYNEQFF.

This clone was counted only a few times. The rearrangement links TRBV10-3 to TRBJ2-6; the D gene is possibly TRBD2 (6 bases). Germline lookup yields CDR1 ENHRY and CDR2 SYGVKD. The ends were cut back, 11 bases at V and 2 bases at J, with 13 bases in the middle. The CDR3 is made up of 14 amino acids. CDR3 residues: CALNPGAGANVLTF. The CDR3 DNA follows: TGTGCCTTAAATCCGGGGGCTGGGGCCAACGTCCTGACTTTC.

CDR3 DNA sequence: TGTGCCAGCAGAGCCCGACAGGGGATCAATCAGCCCCAGCATTTT. The encoded protein is CASRARQGINQPQHF. The chain employs TRBV2 and TRBJ1-5, with 8 bases that match TRBD1. CDR3 size: 15 residues. CDR1 is SNHLY, CDR2 FYNNEI, per germline. Losses at the gene ends were 6 bases for V and 3 bases for J; bases not matched to a gene: 7.